Following are 14 T cell receptor beta chains from one sample sequenced in a study of early T cells in non-severe SARS-CoV-2 infection. TCRdb itself ran the 5' RACE reads through MiXCR, one entry per CDR3 protein. The sample lists roughly 60,000 distinct CDR3 sequences; 6% to 8.5% were seen once. Sample: whole blood. The receptors shown here come from an adult who was a healthcare worker with PCR-confirmed SARS-CoV-2 infection or an uninfected control (not recorded which).

This clonotype was seen repeatedly, ten times or more. The genes are TRBV5-6 and TRBJ2-7; D call uncertain. The V gene lost 2 bases and the J gene lost 3 bases, with 9 bases spanning the gap. CDR1 and CDR2 (germline): SGHDT, YYEEEE. There are 13 residues in the CDR3. The chain's CDR3 is CASSFLSGYEQYF. The CDR3 DNA sequence: TGTGCCAGCAGCTTTCTTTCAGGCTACGAGCAGTACTTC.

This chain links TRBV6-2 or TRBV6-3 with TRBJ2-1; 13 positions agree with TRBD2. The CDR3 length is 18 residues. Trimming took 5 bases from V and 7 from J; bases not matched to a gene: 14. Germline V lookup: CDR1 MNHEY, CDR2 SVGEGT. This chain's CDR3 is CASSPRPRTSGSGNEQFF. The CDR3 nucleotides read TGTGCCAGCAGTCCCCGACCCCGGACTAGCGGGAGTGGGAATGAGCAGTTCTTC.

This clonotype showed up just a few times. The chain carries TRBV7-9 and TRBJ2-1, with D perhaps matching TRBD2 (5 bases). The CDR3 consists of 13 residues. The germline gives CDR1 SEHNR, CDR2 FQNEAQ (reference sequence). V lost 1 base and J 4 bases, leaving 5 bases between the germline ends. The DNA of the CDR3 is TGTGCCAGCAGCTTAGGGGAGTACAATGAGCAGTTCTTC. Translation gives CASSLGEYNEQFF.

This clonotype was seen at least ten times. The chain's CDR3 is CASSLRQLSYEQYF. CDR3 nucleotide sequence: TGTGCCAGCAGCCTGAGACAGCTCTCCTACGAGCAGTACTTC. This sequence joins TRBV27 and TRBJ2-7; D may be TRBD1 (5 bases). The CDR3 has 14 residues. Germline CDR1 reads MNHEY; CDR2 reads SMNVEV (reference sequence). V gave up 6 bases and J gave up 0 bases, with 12 bases separating them.

This clonotype was recorded many times. The chain uses TRBV19 and TRBJ1-1, with D unclear. Germline loops: CDR1 LNHDA, CDR2 SQIVND (reference sequence). This CDR3 is built from 14 residues. Deletions cut 1 base from V and 5 bases from J, with 11 bases between. The CDR3, as DNA: TGTGCCAGTAGTATAGTATCGGGTCGGACTGAAGCTTTCTTT. This codes for CASSIVSGRTEAFF.

This clonotype was found many times. This chain uses TRBV6-5 with TRBJ1-1; D may be TRBD1 (6 bases). CDR1 MNHEY and CDR2 SVGAGI come from the germline V gene. The CDR3 consists of 13 residues. Trimming removed 7 bases from V and 5 bases from J, with 14 bases in between. CDR3 sequence: CASTSGHRTEAFF. The CDR3 DNA sequence: TGTGCCAGCACTTCGGGACATAGAACTGAAGCTTTCTTT.

There are many counts of this clonotype. The chain links TRBV2 to TRBJ2-7; D possibly uses TRBD1 or TRBD2 (5 bases each). This CDR3 contains 13 residues. Germline CDR1 and CDR2: SNHLY and FYNNEI. V lost 4 bases, J lost 2 bases, and 9 bases lay in between. The CDR3 region has the DNA TGTGCCAGCAGTGCGGGACCGGCCTACGAGCAGTACTTC. Amino acid sequence: CASSAGPAYEQYF.

V and J are TRBV27 and TRBJ2-1, with a possible D match to TRBD1 (6 bases). The germline CDR1 and CDR2 sequences are MNHEY and SMNVEV (reference sequence). CDR3 length equals 14 residues. Trimming removed 3 bases at V and 5 bases at J, with 11 bases between. The CDR3 sequence: CASSLIGQNNEQFF. CDR3 nucleotides: TGTGCCAGCAGTTTGATAGGACAGAACAATGAGCAGTTCTTC.

In this sample, this clonotype turned up many times. The V and J genes are TRBV6-2 or TRBV6-3 and TRBJ2-5, with 7 positions matching TRBD2. This CDR3 has 15 residues. After removal of 0 bases from V and 4 bases from J, the junction contained 5 bases not matched to a gene. Germline CDR1 reads MNHEY; CDR2 reads SVGEGT. The CDR3 region is CASSYSGLRGETQYF. Here the CDR3 DNA reads TGTGCCAGCAGTTACTCGGGACTAAGAGGAGAGACCCAGTACTTC.

The sample holds many counts of this clonotype. The rearrangement uses TRBV21-1 and TRBJ2-7. TRBV21-1 is a pseudogene. CDR3 size: 16 residues. The CDR3 region is CASSKVSGRSSYEQYF. CDR3 bases: TGTGCCAGCAGCAAAGTTTCAGGCCGAAGCTCCTACGAGCAGTACTTC.

This clonotype was counted many times. The CDR3 DNA is TGCAGCGTTGAAGGGGGCTTGTGGGAGACCCAGTACTTC. Translation: CSVEGGLWETQYF. This chain connects TRBV29-1 to TRBJ2-5; the D gene is possibly TRBD1 (5 bases). The V gene's germline CDR1 is SQVTM and CDR2 ANQGSEA. The CDR3 loop spans 13 amino acids. Trimming took off 1 base at V and 5 bases at J, with 11 bases between the two ends.

The chain carries TRBV3-1 and TRBJ1-6, with TRBD1 as a possible D gene (6 bases). The CDR3 consists of 15 residues. V gave up 3 bases and J gave up 7 bases, with 13 bases separating them. From germline, CDR1 is LGHDT and CDR2 YNNKEL (reference sequence). Written as DNA, the CDR3 is TGTGCCAGCAGCCAGGCGCTAGGGGGGAATTCACCCCTCCACTTT. This encodes CASSQALGGNSPLHF.

This clonotype has a count of ten or more. The rearrangement uses TRBV29-1 and TRBJ2-7; TRBD2 aligns across 8 bases. The CDR3 is made up of 12 amino acids. J was trimmed by 5 bases and V by 4 bases; bases with no gene match: 4. The V gene's germline CDR1 is SQVTM and CDR2 ANQGSEA. CDR3 bases: TGCAGCGTTGGGGATAGCGGGAACGAGCAGTACTTC. Its translation: CSVGDSGNEQYF.

This clonotype was recorded at least ten times. J is TRBJ2-1 and V is TRBV27; no reliable D call. Germline V gives CDR1 MNHEY, CDR2 SMNVEV (reference sequence). The V end was cut by 2 bases, the J end by 5 bases, with 4 bases between. The CDR3 extends over 12 amino acids. CDR3 sequence reads: CASSLPNNEQFF. Written as DNA, the CDR3 is TGTGCCAGCAGTTTACCAAACAATGAGCAGTTCTTC.